The 4 T cell receptor beta chains reported below all come from one sample, sequenced in a study of long-term antiretroviral therapy in people with HIV. Run at survey level, the immunoSEQ assay was version v3.0. The assay was immunoSEQ multiplex PCR, and TCRdb's table has in-frame clones only and misses some. The top ten clones hold around 9% of a sample with almost 30,000 clones, over 80% of them seen once. Sequencing was performed on unsorted PBMCs, taken 3.2 years before starting antiretroviral therapy. Receptors were obtained from a man in his fifties or sixties with HIV.

CDR3: CSVGGAGVYEQFF. Written as DNA, the CDR3 is TGCAGCGTTGGGGGAGCGGGAGTATATGAGCAGTTCTTC. V usage is TRBV29-1 and J usage is TRBJ2-1, with 8 positions matching TRBD2. CDR1 is SQVTM, CDR2 ANQGSEA, per germline. V dropped 4 bases and J dropped 8; count of bases not matched to a gene: 7. This CDR3 region has 13 residues.

V gene TRBV18 combines with J gene TRBJ2-3; D is possibly TRBD1 (6 bases). V shed 4 bases and J shed 2 bases, with 10 bases lying between them. CDR3 length: 14 amino acids. CDR1 KGHSH and CDR2 LQKENI come from the germline V gene. Here the CDR3 reads CASSRGQTTDTQYF. Written as DNA, the CDR3 is TGTGCCAGCTCACGGGGACAAACCACAGATACGCAGTATTTT.

The chain joins TRBV11-2 to TRBJ2-7, with a weak D call TRBD1 (6 bases). Trimming shortened V by 3 bases and J by 2 bases, and 11 bases separated the two germline ends. This CDR3 spans 14 amino acids. Per germline, CDR1 SGHAT and CDR2 FQNNGV. CDR3 in amino acids: CASSFAGDPYEQYF. DNA for the CDR3: TGTGCCAGCAGCTTCGCAGGGGACCCCTACGAGCAGTACTTC.

The rearrangement links TRBV2 to TRBJ1-1; D call uncertain. Germline CDR1 is SNHLY and CDR2 is FYNNEI. The CDR3 spans 12 residues. V was trimmed by 4 bases and J by 10 bases, leaving 13 bases between them. The CDR3 loop reads CASSVTFSRAFF. The CDR3 coding sequence is TGTGCCAGCAGTGTCACATTCTCACGAGCTTTCTTT.